This is a list of T cell receptor beta chains from one sample in a study of CD8+CD57+ T cells in acquired aplastic anemia. Via MiXCR, TCRdb re-called the reads, giving one row per CDR3 protein. The sample gives 190,000 or so distinct CDR3 sequences, around 60% of which show up once; 29% is in the top ten. The specimen sequenced was sorted CD4+, CD8+, or CD8+CD57+ T cells (not recorded which) from PBMCs. These receptors were obtained from a human donor in good health. CDR3s include the opening cysteine and the closing phenylalanine or tryptophan. A D gene is named only where the DNA matches it firmly. Clone size is not always given. Where it is, it says once, few, many or a class for expanded clones.

clone size: many
D gene: TRBD2
V gene: TRBV4-1
J gene: TRBJ2-7
CDR3 DNA: TGCGCCAGCAGCGACGGACTAGCGGGTACAGATGAGCAGTACTTC
CDR3 protein: CASSDGLAGTDEQYF

clone size: -
D gene: TRBD2
V gene: TRBV20-1
J gene: TRBJ2-1
CDR3 DNA: TGCAGTGCTAAGGCCCTGGGGGGGAGAGACTACAATGAGCAGTTCTTC
CDR3 protein: CSAKALGGRDYNEQFF

clone size: -
D gene: -
V gene: TRBV7-2
J gene: TRBJ1-4
CDR3 DNA: TGTGCCAGCAGCTTCGCCGAGGTAGAAAAACTGTTTTTT
CDR3 protein: CASSFAEVEKLFF

clone size: -
D gene: TRBD2
V gene: TRBV7-9
J gene: TRBJ2-7
CDR3 DNA: TGTGCCAGCAGCTTATTACGGGAGGGATTGTACGAGCAGTACTTC
CDR3 protein: CASSLLREGLYEQYF

clone size: -
D gene: TRBD1
V gene: TRBV7-8
J gene: TRBJ1-1
CDR3 DNA: TGTGCCAGCAGGGACAGGGGTGCAGAAATGAACACTGAAGCTTTCTTT
CDR3 protein: CASRDRGAEMNTEAFF

clone size: -
D gene: TRBD1
V gene: TRBV20-1
J gene: TRBJ1-3
CDR3 DNA: TGCAGTGCCGTCGACAGGGGGTATCGTTCTGGAAACACCATATATTTT
CDR3 protein: CSAVDRGYRSGNTIYF

clone size: -
D gene: -
V gene: TRBV9
J gene: TRBJ1-2
CDR3 DNA: TGTGCCAGCAGCGTAGCCGATTTAGGTGGCTACACCTTC
CDR3 protein: CASSVADLGGYTF

clone size: -
D gene: TRBD2
V gene: TRBV7-3
J gene: TRBJ2-5
CDR3 DNA: TGTGCCAGCAGCCCGACTAGCGGGGCGACCCAGTACTTC
CDR3 protein: CASSPTSGATQYF

clone size: -
D gene: -
V gene: TRBV28
J gene: TRBJ1-2
CDR3 DNA: TGTGCCAGCAGTCGGGGTTTGGGCTACACCTTC
CDR3 protein: CASSRGLGYTF

clone size: -
D gene: -
V gene: TRBV20-1
J gene: TRBJ1-2
CDR3 DNA: TGCAGTGCTACAGGGAATTTAGGGGGCTACACCTTC
CDR3 protein: CSATGNLGGYTF

clone size: -
D gene: TRBD1
V gene: TRBV7-8
J gene: TRBJ1-1
CDR3 DNA: TGTGCCAGCAGCATTAGGGGACAGGGAATAAATGAAGCTTTCTTT
CDR3 protein: CASSIRGQGINEAFF

clone size: -
D gene: TRBD1
V gene: TRBV24-1
J gene: TRBJ2-3
CDR3 DNA: TGTGCCACCAGTGTTGGGACAGGCACAGATACGCAGTATTTT
CDR3 protein: CATSVGTGTDTQYF

clone size: many
D gene: -
V gene: TRBV2
J gene: TRBJ2-3
CDR3 DNA: TGTGCCAGCAGTGAAGACTGGTCTTCAGATACGCAGTATTTT
CDR3 protein: CASSEDWSSDTQYF

clone size: once
D gene: TRBD1
V gene: TRBV7-3
J gene: TRBJ1-2
CDR3 DNA: TGTGCCAGCAGCTCGACAGGGAGCTCCTATGGCTACACCTTC
CDR3 protein: CASSSTGSSYGYTF

clone size: -
D gene: TRBD1
V gene: TRBV5-5
J gene: TRBJ2-1
CDR3 DNA: TGCGCCAGCAGCTTACGGACAGGGGAGCAGTTCTTC
CDR3 protein: CASSLRTGEQFF

clone size: many
D gene: -
V gene: TRBV5-1
J gene: TRBJ2-5
CDR3 DNA: TGCGCCAGCAGCTTGGAAGGGGGGGGACAAGAGACCCAGTACTTC
CDR3 protein: CASSLEGGGQETQYF

clone size: -
D gene: -
V gene: TRBV2
J gene: TRBJ2-3
CDR3 DNA: TGTGCCAGCAGTGGGGCTAGCGAGCTGGGCACAGATACGCAGTATTTT
CDR3 protein: CASSGASELGTDTQYF

clone size: many
D gene: -
V gene: TRBV9
J gene: TRBJ2-2
CDR3 DNA: TGTGCCAGCAGCGTCGGGGATACCGGGGAGCTGTTTTTT
CDR3 protein: CASSVGDTGELFF

clone size: many
D gene: -
V gene: TRBV15
J gene: TRBJ2-3
CDR3 DNA: TGTGCCACCAGCTCGAGTCGGGCAGGCACAGATACGCAGTATTTT
CDR3 protein: CATSSSRAGTDTQYF

clone size: -
D gene: -
V gene: TRBV7-8
J gene: TRBJ2-7
CDR3 DNA: TGTGCCAGCAGCCGAGGGGAGAAGTACGAGCAGTACTTC
CDR3 protein: CASSRGEKYEQYF

clone size: -
D gene: TRBD1
V gene: TRBV19
J gene: TRBJ1-2
CDR3 DNA: TGTGCCAGTAGCTGGACACTGAACAGGGGAAGCGGCTACACCTTC
CDR3 protein: CASSWTLNRGSGYTF

clone size: few
D gene: -
V gene: TRBV12-3/TRBV12-4
J gene: TRBJ1-3
CDR3 DNA: TGTGCCAGCAGTTTATTGCGGGGTCAGAACACCATATATTTT
CDR3 protein: CASSLLRGQNTIYF

clone size: few
D gene: -
V gene: TRBV15
J gene: TRBJ2-3
CDR3 DNA: TGTGCCACCGAGCCCAGGGATAAAGGCATCCGGGATACGCAGTATTTT
CDR3 protein: CATEPRDKGIRDTQYF

clone size: once
D gene: -
V gene: TRBV10-1
J gene: TRBJ2-7
CDR3 DNA: TGCGCCAGCAGTGAGACCGTCGTGGGCGCCTACGAGCAGTACTTC
CDR3 protein: CASSETVVGAYEQYF

clone size: -
D gene: -
V gene: TRBV29-1
J gene: TRBJ2-5
CDR3 DNA: TGCAGCGTTGGAGGGGAGACCCAGTACTTC
CDR3 protein: CSVGGETQYF